The 32 T cell receptor beta chains reported below all come from one sample, sequenced in a study of shared clonotypes between healthy human individuals. The repertoire was sequenced with immunoSEQ multiplex PCR; TCRdb's copy has only in-frame clones and lacks some. This table has about 2.3 million clones, roughly 92% appearing once. The source material was naive CD4+ T cells from PBMCs. Subset denoted: CD45RA+ positively selected. The receptors derive from a man in his late teens or twenties in good health. Some clones in this sample may be carry-over from other donors' samples.

For this clone: Other DNA variants within this sample encode the same CDR3. This sequence joins TRBV29-1 and TRBJ2-1, with 7 bases fitting TRBD2. J gave up 0 bases and V 4 bases, and 0 bases lay outside the gene matches. The CDR3 consists of 13 residues. Germline V gives CDR1 SQVTM, CDR2 ANQGSEA. The CDR3 region is CSVGGSSYNEQFF. For the CDR3, the DNA is TGCAGCGTTGGCGGGAGCTCCTACAATGAGCAGTTCTTC.

This clone occurred a few times. The chain links TRBV29-1 to TRBJ1-1; D is unclear. The germline gives CDR1 SQVTM, CDR2 ANQGSEA. Trimming took off 4 bases at V and 8 bases at J, with 11 bases between the two ends. The CDR3 extends over 11 amino acids. The CDR3 nucleotides are TGCAGCGTTGCTCCGGGGAGAGAAGCTTTCTTT. Amino acids: CSVAPGREAFF. The whole variable domain, filled in from reference TRBV29-1 and TRBJ1-1, reads SAVISQKPSRDICQRGTSLTIQCQVDSQVTMMFWYRQQPGQSLTLIATANQGSEATYESGFVIDKFPISRPNLTFSTLTVSNMSPEDSSIYLCSVAPGREAFFGQGTRLTVV.

A single count supports this clone. The V gene is TRBV7-8, the J gene TRBJ2-5; maybe TRBD1 (7 bases). This CDR3 spans 15 amino acids. Trimming took 4 bases from V and 5 from J, leaving 17 bases between them. The germline V gene encodes CDR1 SGHVS and CDR2 FQNEAQ. The CDR3 DNA reads as TGTGCCAGCAGCTCGTCAGGGGGGATTCTGGAGACCCAGTACTTC. Its protein is CASSSSGGILETQYF.

This clone has just one count. The chain has TRBV5-1 and TRBJ2-1; D unclear. The CDR3 loop spans 18 amino acids. Germline V gene lookup returns CDR1 SGHRS and CDR2 YFSETQ. V was pared by 3 bases and J by 0 bases, with 19 bases between. The CDR3 loop reads CASSSPPGRRSSYNEQFF. The CDR3 DNA reads as TGCGCCAGCAGCTCGCCTCCCGGACGGAGAAGCTCCTACAATGAGCAGTTCTTC.

This chain joins TRBV5-1 and TRBJ1-1; D not resolved. This CDR3 has 15 amino acids. The germline V and J ends were trimmed by 0 bases and 8 bases, with 17 bases remaining between them. Germline V CDR1 and CDR2: SGHRS, YFSETQ. CDR3 coding DNA: TGCGCCAGCAGCTTGGGCTCCGCGAGGGCCCGCGAAGCTTTCTTT. Translated, it gives CASSLGSARAREAFF.

The table lists this clone with a count of one. The chain links TRBV28 to TRBJ2-1, with D perhaps being TRBD1 or TRBD2 (5 bases each). This CDR3 has 14 residues. Trimming took off 7 bases at V and 7 bases at J, with 17 bases between the two ends. Germline CDR1 and CDR2: MDHEN and SYDVKM. CDR3 bases: TGTGCCAGCATACGGGACCAAGCCATGAATGAGCAGTTCTTC. This gives the protein CASIRDQAMNEQFF.

J is TRBJ1-1 and V is TRBV7-9; 11 positions agree with TRBD1. Per the germline V gene, CDR1 is SEHNR and CDR2 is FQNEAQ (reference sequence). J was trimmed by 5 bases and V by 3 bases; bases with no gene match: 5. This CDR3 is built from 15 residues. CDR3 amino acids: CASSFVGTGGTEAFF. The CDR3 bases are TGTGCCAGCAGCTTCGTTGGGACAGGGGGTACTGAAGCTTTCTTT.

For this clone: Other DNA sequences within the sample encode an identical CDR3. In DNA form, the CDR3 reads TGCGCCAGCAGCTTGGACGGCGGGAGGGCCAATGAGCAGTTCTTC. The encoded protein is CASSLDGGRANEQFF. The chain carries TRBV5-1 and TRBJ2-1, with 9 bases fitting TRBD2. The length of the CDR3 is 15 residues. Looked up from germline, CDR1 is SGHRS and CDR2 is YFSETQ. The V and J ends lost 0 bases and 6 bases, in that order; junction bases with no gene match: 4.

Details on this clone: Other DNA sequences within the sample encode an identical CDR3. CDR3 in DNA: TGTGCCAGCAGTCTCGGCACAGATACGCAGTATTTT. This translates into CASSLGTDTQYF. The J gene is TRBJ2-3, the V gene TRBV28; D gene ambiguous. The germline gives CDR1 MDHEN, CDR2 SYDVKM. The V end was cut by 5 bases, the J end by 1 base, with 4 bases between. This CDR3 has 12 amino acids.

This chain connects TRBV7-8 to TRBJ2-7; the match to TRBD2 covers 8 bases. The junction had 0 bases not matched to a gene; V was cut back by 2 bases and J by 6 bases. The CDR3 has 12 amino acids. Germline CDR1 SGHVS, CDR2 FQNEAQ. DNA of the CDR3: TGTGCCAGCAGCTTAAGCGGGAGCGAGCAGTACTTC. Translating it yields CASSLSGSEQYF.

This clone was recorded a few times. The V gene is TRBV28, the J gene TRBJ1-1; possible D gene TRBD1, 5 bases. CDR1 is MDHEN and CDR2 is SYDVKM in the germline V gene. The V and J ends lost 6 bases and 1 base respectively, with 15 bases between them. The CDR3 is 15 amino acids. The CDR3 nucleotides are TGTGCCAGCAGATTTCCGGGACTCAGGAACACTGAAGCTTTCTTT. Translation gives CASRFPGLRNTEAFF.

The chain employs TRBV7-6 and TRBJ2-3; D may be TRBD1 or TRBD2 (7 bases each). The CDR3 is 15 residues long. V lost 2 bases and J 3 bases, leaving 12 bases between the germline ends. CDR1 SGHVS and CDR2 FNYEAQ come from the germline V gene. CDR3 nucleotides: TGTGCCAGCAGCTTATGGCAGGGGGGGACAGATACGCAGTATTTT. The encoded protein is CASSLWQGGTDTQYF.

V is TRBV7-2 and J is TRBJ1-5; D gene uncertain. The CDR3 runs 15 residues. The ends were cut back, 1 base at V and 3 bases at J, with 10 bases in the middle. The germline V gene has CDR1 SGHTA and CDR2 FQGNSA. In nucleotides, the CDR3 is TGTGCCAGCAGCTTAGGGGCGGCAATCAATCAGCCCCAGCATTTT. Amino acids: CASSLGAAINQPQHF.

The chain employs TRBV27 and TRBJ1-5; TRBD1 matches at 7 bases. CDR3 length: 14 residues. V lost 8 bases and J lost 5; bases outside the gene matches: 9. Germline V gives CDR1 MNHEY, CDR2 SMNVEV (reference sequence). The CDR3 DNA reads as TGTGCCAGCGGACTTAGAACAGGGGATCAGCCCCAGCATTTT. Its protein product is CASGLRTGDQPQHF.

The DNA for the CDR3 is TGTGCCATCAGTGAGTCAGGGGAGCAGTTCTTC. Protein sequence: CAISESGEQFF. The chain has TRBV10-3 and TRBJ2-1; D is unresolved. V was cut by 0 bases and J by 10 bases, with 4 bases left in between. From germline, CDR1 is ENHRY and CDR2 SYGVKD. CDR3 size: 11 residues.

J is TRBJ2-1 and V is TRBV10-3, with TRBD2 as a possible D gene (7 bases). V was trimmed by 0 bases and J by 9 bases, leaving 12 bases between them. Germline-derived CDR1 and CDR2 are ENHRY and SYGVKD. This CDR3 has 14 amino acids. CDR3 sequence (DNA): TGTGCCATCAGTGAGTCCTATGGGGGGGCTGAGCAGTTCTTC. Translated: CAISESYGGAEQFF.

CDR3 amino acids: CASSLARVGGEQYF. The CDR3 DNA sequence: TGTGCCAGCAGCTTAGCGCGGGTCGGGGGGGAGCAGTACTTC. The chain uses TRBV7-2 and TRBJ2-7, with 7 nucleotides matching TRBD2. This CDR3 contains 14 residues. Per the germline V gene, CDR1 is SGHTA and CDR2 is FQGNSA. The J segment lost 7 bases and the V segment lost 0 bases, leaving 6 bases of the junction unmatched. The full variable domain, in which reference TRBV7-2 and TRBJ2-7 provide the parts outside the CDR3, is GAGVSQSPSNKVTEKGKDVELRCDPISGHTALYWYRQSLGQGLEFLIYFQGNSAPDKSGLPSDRFSAERTGGSVSTLTIQRTQQEDSAVYLCASSLARVGGEQYFGPGTRLTVT.

The V and J genes are TRBV11-2 and TRBJ2-3; D remains unclear. Trimming removed 3 bases at V and 3 bases at J, with 10 bases between. Germline-derived CDR1 and CDR2 are SGHAT and FQNNGV. This CDR3 is 14 amino acids long. The CDR3 reads CASSFRAWTDTQYF. Here the CDR3 DNA reads TGTGCCAGCAGCTTTCGCGCGTGGACAGATACGCAGTATTTT.

This chain connects TRBV19 to TRBJ2-1, with TRBD2 identical over 7 bases. This CDR3 region has 15 residues. The junction had 7 bases not matched to a gene; V was cut back by 6 bases and J by 2 bases. Looked up from germline, CDR1 is LNHDA and CDR2 is SQIVND (reference sequence). In nucleotides, the CDR3 is TGTGCCAGTAGCAAAGGGAGGGGTCCCTACAATGAGCAGTTCTTC. It specifies CASSKGRGPYNEQFF.

The chain joins TRBV7-9 to TRBJ1-2; no clear D. There are 15 residues in the CDR3. The V gene lost 4 bases and the J gene lost 7 bases, with 19 bases spanning the gap. Per the germline V gene, CDR1 is SEHNR and CDR2 is FQNEAQ (reference sequence). The CDR3 reads CASSSSAGLGLGYTF. CDR3 DNA sequence: TGTGCCAGCAGCTCTTCCGCGGGCCTCGGACTTGGCTACACCTTC.

The chain is built from TRBV7-9 and TRBJ2-3; perhaps TRBD2 as D (6 bases). Germline V CDR1 and CDR2: SEHNR, FQNEAQ (reference sequence). The CDR3 has 15 amino acids. The V end was cut by 7 bases, the J end by 2 bases, with 16 bases between. The CDR3 loop reads CASTPGALNTDTQYF. CDR3 bases: TGTGCCAGCACCCCGGGAGCCCTTAACACAGATACGCAGTATTTT.

This clone was seen a single time. The rearrangement uses TRBV18 and TRBJ1-6, with D perhaps TRBD1 (5 bases). V shed 2 bases and J shed 11 bases, with 19 bases lying between them. The V gene's germline CDR1 is KGHSH and CDR2 LQKENI. The CDR3 is made up of 16 amino acids. The CDR3 bases are TGTGCCAGCTCACCAAGCTCCGGGACTCGAACTACACCCCTCCACTTT. This encodes CASSPSSGTRTTPLHF. Looking up the rest from reference TRBV18 and TRBJ1-6 gives the full variable domain: NAGVMQNPRHLVRRRGQEARLRCSPMKGHSHVYWYRQLPEEGLKFMVYLQKENIIDESGMPKERFSAEFPKEGPSILRIQQVVRGDSAAYFCASSPSSGTRTTPLHFGNGTRLTVT.

This clone was seen once. The gene calls are TRBV28 and TRBJ2-7, with D possibly TRBD1 on 6 matching bases. There are 14 residues in the CDR3. Germline V lookup: CDR1 MDHEN, CDR2 SYDVKM. V was cut by 3 bases and J by 5 bases, with 14 bases left in between. Written as DNA, the CDR3 is TGTGCCAGCAGTTTCGGCGGACAGACCCACGAGCAGTACTTC. It translates to CASSFGGQTHEQYF.

The rearrangement joins TRBV28 to TRBJ2-6, with a tentative D call TRBD1 (5 bases). V lost 3 bases and J 1 base, leaving 7 bases between the germline ends. Germline V CDR1 and CDR2: MDHEN, SYDVKM. This CDR3 has 15 residues. CDR3 loop: CASSFRDSGANVLTF. The CDR3 DNA follows: TGTGCCAGCAGTTTCAGGGATTCTGGGGCCAACGTCCTGACTTTC.

V is TRBV11-2 and J is TRBJ2-2, with TRBD1 matching 8 bases. V lost 6 bases, J lost 2 bases, and 2 bases stayed unmatched. Germline lookup yields CDR1 SGHAT and CDR2 FQNNGV. CDR3 size: 14 residues. The CDR3 nucleotides read TGTGCCAGCAGGGGGACAGGAAACACCGGGGAGCTGTTTTTT. This codes for CASRGTGNTGELFF. Together with reference TRBV11-2 and TRBJ2-2, the CDR3 gives the full variable domain: EAGVAQSPRYKIIEKRQSVAFWCNPISGHATLYWYQQILGQGPKLLIQFQNNGVVDDSQLPKDRFSAERLKGVDSTLKIQPAKLEDSAVYLCASRGTGNTGELFFGEGSRLTVL.

The V gene is TRBV5-1, the J gene TRBJ1-5; D remains ambiguous. CDR1 and CDR2 (germline): SGHRS, YFSETQ. CDR3 length equals 13 residues. V was trimmed by 6 bases and J by 2 bases, leaving 9 bases between them. The CDR3 DNA sequence: TGCGCCAGCATGTTTCGGGGCAATCAGCCCCAGCATTTT. Translating it yields CASMFRGNQPQHF.

V usage is TRBV7-9 and J usage is TRBJ1-4, with unresolved D. Between the trimmed V and J ends, which lost 5 bases and 4 bases, there was a span of 11 bases. The germline V gene encodes CDR1 SEHNR and CDR2 FQNEAQ (reference sequence). The CDR3 is made up of 14 amino acids. The DNA for the CDR3 is TGTGCCAGCAGCACGAATTCAGATAATGAAAAACTGTTTTTT. It translates to CASSTNSDNEKLFF.

The count of this clone is one. The chain's CDR3 is CATSRDGISLDEQFF. The CDR3 region has the DNA TGTGCCACCAGCAGAGATGGGATTTCTCTTGATGAGCAGTTCTTC. This chain joins TRBV15 and TRBJ2-1; D remains ambiguous. The V and J ends lost 0 bases and 8 bases respectively, with 14 bases between them. The germline V gene has CDR1 LNHNV and CDR2 YYDKDF (reference sequence). CDR3 length: 15 amino acids.

This clone was detected only a few times. The chain employs TRBV29-1 and TRBJ1-1; the D gene is possibly TRBD1 (6 bases). The CDR3 covers 13 residues. CDR1 and CDR2 (germline): SQVTM, ANQGSEA. The V gene lost 8 bases and the J gene lost 6 bases, with 19 bases spanning the gap. The chain's CDR3 is CSSGEGAASEAFF. The CDR3 nucleotides read TGCAGCTCAGGGGAGGGAGCCGCCTCTGAAGCTTTCTTT.

V usage is TRBV5-1 and J usage is TRBJ1-2, with TRBD1 matching over 8 bases. CDR3 size: 14 residues. Unmatched junction bases numbered 5, after V lost 3 bases and J lost 4 bases. Germline-derived CDR1 and CDR2 are SGHRS and YFSETQ. CDR3 sequence: CASSSTDRGYGYTF. The DNA for the CDR3 is TGCGCCAGCAGCTCCACTGACAGGGGCTATGGCTACACCTTC.

The chain joins TRBV30 to TRBJ1-6; the D gene is possibly TRBD1 (6 bases). The CDR3 extends over 14 amino acids. Germline CDR1 and CDR2: GTSNPN and SVGIG (reference sequence). V lost 4 bases and J 3 bases, leaving 10 bases between the germline ends. The CDR3 loop is CAWTGGFYNSPLHF. DNA for the CDR3: TGTGCCTGGACGGGGGGCTTCTATAATTCACCCCTCCACTTT. Combining the CDR3 with reference TRBV30 and TRBJ1-6 gives the whole variable domain SQTIHQWPATLVQPVGSPLSLECTVEGTSNPNLYWYRQAAGRGLQLLFYSVGIGQISSEVPQNLSASRPQDRQFILSSKKLLLSDSGFYLCAWTGGFYNSPLHFGNGTRLTVT.

V and J are TRBV2 and TRBJ2-1, with D possibly being TRBD1 (5 bases). Trimming stripped 6 bases from V and 4 bases from J, with 10 bases between. This CDR3 spans 13 amino acids. Germline V gives CDR1 SNHLY, CDR2 FYNNEI. The CDR3 nucleotides read TGTGCCAGCAGCGGAAAGGGGTACAATGAGCAGTTCTTC. This encodes CASSGKGYNEQFF. Full variable domain (rest looked up from reference TRBV2 and TRBJ2-1): EPEVTQTPSHQVTQMGQEVILRCVPISNHLYFYWYRQILGQKVEFLVSFYNNEISEKSEIFDDQFSVERPDGSNFTLKIRSTKLEDSAMYFCASSGKGYNEQFFGPGTRLTVL.